This T cell receptor beta chain was found in a study of cytomegalovirus exposure and HLA in healthy donors. The study's findings and limits: The number of N-insertions in an Asian-associated ancestry cluster was reportedly below the roughly 620-donor mean in a later analysis. The study labeled roughly 160 TCR beta chains cytomegalovirus-associated. Per a prior analysis, the majority of TCR beta V segments were productive roughly 87% or roughly 30% of the time. Common viral pathogens (according to a later analysis) appeared linked to several of the most significant clusters.

Of note for this clone: Its antigen is not identified.

The PCR employed 60 Vbeta primers together with 13 Jbeta primers. TCRdb's copy holds only in-frame clones and misses some; the assay was immunoSEQ multiplex PCR. The table has under 130,000 clones, about 13% seen once. Germline V gene lookup returns CDR1 SQVTM and CDR2 ANQGSEA. The CDR3 runs 10 residues. V gave up 7 bases and J gave up 6 bases, with 6 bases separating them. V gene TRBV29-1 combines with J gene TRBJ2-2, with unresolved D. Sequenced input: PBMCs. This TCR came from a man aged 40-49 years in good health and CMV-seropositive. In DNA, the CDR3 is TGCAGCGCAGAGGCCGGGGAGCTGTTTTTT. Translation: CSAEAGELFF.